The entry below describes one T cell receptor (beta chain). This CDR3 has 14 amino acids. V shed 5 bases and J 2 bases; nucleotides not matched to a gene: 6. Germline CDR1 and CDR2: MDHEN and SYDVKM. This sample was included in a study of blood T cell repertoires in COVID-19. Turning to the study itself: Sources were T cells, B-cell-depleted T cells, or PBMCs; the material itself was cDNA or gDNA.

Sequencing used immunoSEQ multiplex PCR; TCRdb keeps in-frame clones, though not all of them. The table shows about 55,000 clones, with 80% to 95% occurring only once. Material: peripheral blood. The gene calls are TRBV28 and TRBJ2-7; 7 bases are shared with TRBD2. This receptor was obtained from a human donor with active COVID-19. The donor label of this sample is uncertain. The CDR3 nucleotides are TGTGCCAGCAGTCCGGGACTAACAACCTACGAGCAGTACTTC. This gives the protein CASSPGLTTYEQYF.